A selection of T cell receptor beta chains follows, all from one sample in a study of T cells in localized non-small cell lung cancer. The table came from immunoSEQ multiplex PCR; TCRdb's copy has only in-frame clones and leaves some out. The profile shows roughly 15,000 clones, roughly 90% of them singletons. The sample here was peripheral blood mononuclear cells, taken before any cancer treatment. The receptors were gathered from a woman between 35 and 75 years old with stage III lung adenocarcinoma. The CDR3 runs from the conserved cysteine through the conserved F or W. D genes are given only for firm matches. Where a row states a size, it is once, few, many or the class of an expanded clone; other rows omit it.

v_call	d_call	j_call	clone_size	cdr3_nt	cdr3_aa
TRBV19	.	TRBJ2-7	.	TGTGCCAGTAACCAGGGCGAATACGGCGAGCAGTACTTC	CASNQGEYGEQYF
TRBV11-3	TRBD1	TRBJ2-1	.	TGTGCCAGCAGCCTCGGGACAGGGGGGATCAATGAGCAGTTCTTC	CASSLGTGGINEQFF
TRBV18	.	TRBJ1-1	.	TGTGCCAGCTCAGGGGGGCTGAACACTGAAGCTTTCTTT	CASSGGLNTEAFF
TRBV10-2	TRBD1	TRBJ1-5	.	TGCGCCAGCAGTTCCGGGACAGGAGAGAATCAGCCCCAGCATTTT	CASSSGTGENQPQHF
TRBV2	TRBD1	TRBJ1-3	.	TGTGCCAGCAGTCCCGACAGGGGGTCTGGAAACACCATATATTTT	CASSPDRGSGNTIYF
TRBV6-6	TRBD1	TRBJ1-1	.	TGTGCCAGCACCCTAGAGGGGGCTGCGAGACCTGAAGCTTTCTTT	CASTLEGAARPEAFF
TRBV4-2	.	TRBJ2-7	once	TGTGCCAGCAGCCAAGTAGTGGGCGGGGACCATTCCTACGAGCAGTACTTC	CASSQVVGGDHSYEQYF
TRBV14	.	TRBJ2-1	.	TGTGCCAGCAGCCAAACGGGAGAGCAGTTCTTC	CASSQTGEQFF
TRBV30	.	TRBJ2-6	.	TGTGCCTGTGAATCGAGGACCGGGGCCAACGTCCTGACTTTC	CACESRTGANVLTF
TRBV2	.	TRBJ2-7	.	TGTGCCAGCAGTGAACAGGGGACCTTCGTCGAGCAGTACTTC	CASSEQGTFVEQYF
TRBV5-1	.	TRBJ2-1	.	TGCGCCAGCAGCTTGGGCAATGAGCAGTTCTTC	CASSLGNEQFF
TRBV10-2	.	TRBJ2-1	few	TGCGCCAGCGGGCCCCTAGGTGAGCAGTTCTTC	CASGPLGEQFF
TRBV4-2	.	TRBJ1-6	.	TGTGCCAGCAGCCAGAGACCAGGGCTCGGTTCACCCCTCCACTTT	CASSQRPGLGSPLHF
TRBV7-2	.	TRBJ1-3	.	TGTGCCAGCAGCTCCAGGGCCTCTGGAAACACCATATATTTT	CASSSRASGNTIYF
TRBV30	TRBD2	TRBJ2-7	once	TGTGCCTGGAGTGTCTACGCGGGAGTAGGGGAGCAGTACTTC	CAWSVYAGVGEQYF
TRBV10-1	.	TRBJ1-5	once	TGCGCCAGCATCATTGGGAGGGGTAATCAGCCCCAGCATTTT	CASIIGRGNQPQHF
TRBV4-2	TRBD1	TRBJ1-4	few	TGTGCCAGCAGCCAGGCCGGGACAGGGGGTGAAAAACTGTTTTTT	CASSQAGTGGEKLFF
TRBV5-6	.	TRBJ2-2	.	TGTGCCAGCAGCTTGGGACAAGATCCGAACACCGGGGAGCTGTTTTTT	CASSLGQDPNTGELFF
TRBV6-5	TRBD1	TRBJ1-5	.	TGTGCCAGCCGCCGGGACAGGGGCAGTCAGCCCCAGCATTTT	CASRRDRGSQPQHF
TRBV27	.	TRBJ1-2	.	TGTGCCAGCAGTTTATCAGGGAATGGCTACACCTTC	CASSLSGNGYTF
TRBV4-1	TRBD1	TRBJ2-5	.	TGCGCCAGCAGCCTCCGGGACAGGGGGGACTACAGCTACCAAGAGACCCAGTACTTC	CASSLRDRGDYSYQETQYF
TRBV7-9	.	TRBJ2-2	.	TGTGCCAGCAGCTCCGGGGAGCTGTTTTTT	CASSSGELFF
TRBV5-4	.	TRBJ2-3	.	TGTGCCAGCAGCTTGGCGTTCGGGCAGCTAGGCACAGATACGCAGTATTTT	CASSLAFGQLGTDTQYF
TRBV9	.	TRBJ1-1	few	TGTGCCAGCAGCGTAGCTCAGGGACTCATTAACCCTGAAGCTTTCTTT	CASSVAQGLINPEAFF
TRBV28	.	TRBJ2-1	.	TGTGCCAGCAGTGAGGGGGTGCAAAACAATGAGCAGTTCTTC	CASSEGVQNNEQFF
TRBV7-9	TRBD2	TRBJ2-1	.	TGTGCCAGCAGAGAACTAGCGGGGGGAAACAATGAGCAGTTCTTC	CASRELAGGNNEQFF
TRBV9	TRBD2	TRBJ2-3	.	TGTGCCAGCAGCCTGGGACTAGCGGGCTCCGATACGCAGTATTTT	CASSLGLAGSDTQYF
TRBV5-5	.	TRBJ1-3	.	TGTGCCAGCAGCTTCGGGACCGGTGGAAACACCATATATTTT	CASSFGTGGNTIYF
TRBV5-6	.	TRBJ1-2	.	TGTGCCAGCAGCCCCGCAGGAGGGCCCAACTATGGCTACACCTTC	CASSPAGGPNYGYTF